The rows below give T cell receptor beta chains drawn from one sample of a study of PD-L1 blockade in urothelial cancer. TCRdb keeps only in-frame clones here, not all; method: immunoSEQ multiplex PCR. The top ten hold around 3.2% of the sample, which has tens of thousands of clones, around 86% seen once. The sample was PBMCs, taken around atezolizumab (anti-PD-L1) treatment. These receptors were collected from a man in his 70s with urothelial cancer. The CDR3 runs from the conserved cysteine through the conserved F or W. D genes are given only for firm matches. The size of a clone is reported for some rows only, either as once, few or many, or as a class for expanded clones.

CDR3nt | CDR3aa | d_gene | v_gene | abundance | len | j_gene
TGTGCCATCAGCGAGCGGGACAGGGATAACACTGAAGCTTTCTTT | CAISERDRDNTEAFF | TRBD1 | TRBV10-3 | - | 15 | TRBJ1-1
TGCGCCAGCAGCACGGACAGTTCCTACGAGCAGTACTTC | CASSTDSSYEQYF | - | TRBV5-1 | - | 13 | TRBJ2-7
TGTGCCAGCAGCGTCAGGGGACTAGCGGTAAACAATGAGCAGTTCTTC | CASSVRGLAVNNEQFF | TRBD2 | TRBV9 | - | 16 | TRBJ2-1
TGCGCCAGCAGTGGCCTCCATGGGGACAGTAAAGACTATGGCTACACCTTC | CASSGLHGDSKDYGYTF | TRBD1 | TRBV10-2 | - | 17 | TRBJ1-2
TGTGCCAGCAGTGATCGTCAGCGAGGCTACACCTTC | CASSDRQRGYTF | - | TRBV2 | - | 12 | TRBJ1-2
TGCGCCAGCAGTGAGCGACAGGGGGGCGGCGGGGAGCTGTTTTTT | CASSERQGGGGELFF | TRBD1 | TRBV10-2 | - | 15 | TRBJ2-2
TGCAGCGTTGCAAGGGGGACAGGGGTCCACGAGCAGTACTTC | CSVARGTGVHEQYF | TRBD1 | TRBV29-1 | - | 14 | TRBJ2-7
TGTGCCAGCAGTTGGGACAGGGAGAACACTGAAGCTTTCTTT | CASSWDRENTEAFF | TRBD1 | TRBV6-6 | - | 14 | TRBJ1-1
TGTGCCATCAGTGCGGACACCAATCAGCCCCAGCATTTT | CAISADTNQPQHF | - | TRBV10-3 | few | 13 | TRBJ1-5
TGTGCCAGCAGTCCACTAGCGGGAGGCACAGATACGCAGTATTTT | CASSPLAGGTDTQYF | TRBD2 | TRBV27 | - | 15 | TRBJ2-3
TGTGCCAGCAGTGGAGCGGGAAAGGGAGCAGATACGCAGTATTTT | CASSGAGKGADTQYF | TRBD2 | TRBV6-6 | - | 15 | TRBJ2-3
TGCGCCAGCAGCTTGGGCCCTCAGGGGGAAAAACTGTTTTTT | CASSLGPQGEKLFF | - | TRBV5-1 | - | 14 | TRBJ1-4
TGTGCCAGTAGTATACAGGCAGGGAGGAGAGAGACCCAGTACTTC | CASSIQAGRRETQYF | - | TRBV19 | few | 15 | TRBJ2-5
TGTGCCAGCTCACCACTCGCGCTTGCCGGGACAGGGGATCGTGGGGCTTTCTTT | CASSPLALAGTGDRGAFF | TRBD1 | TRBV18 | - | 18 | TRBJ1-1
TGTGCCATCAGACCCGGACTAGCGGGAGTCACCGGGGAGCTGTTTTTT | CAIRPGLAGVTGELFF | TRBD2 | TRBV10-3 | - | 16 | TRBJ2-2
TGTGCCAGCAGTGACCTAGCGGAGCCCACAGATACGCAGTATTTT | CASSDLAEPTDTQYF | TRBD2 | TRBV6-4 | once | 15 | TRBJ2-3
TGTGCCAGTAGTTCGCTCAGGGCAGATACGCAGTATTTT | CASSSLRADTQYF | - | TRBV19 | - | 13 | TRBJ2-3
TGTGCCTGCGCCCGGGCCTACAATGAGCAGTTCTTC | CACARAYNEQFF | - | TRBV30 | - | 12 | TRBJ2-1
TGTGCCAGCAGCTTAGATCCGGGACAGAGAAATGAGCAGTTCTTC | CASSLDPGQRNEQFF | TRBD1 | TRBV7-2 | - | 15 | TRBJ2-1
TGTGCCAGCAGTGATCCCGGGACAGGGAACACCGGGGAGCTGTTTTTT | CASSDPGTGNTGELFF | TRBD1 | TRBV25-1 | once | 16 | TRBJ2-2
TGTGCCAGTAGTATAGTAGGCAGGGGGACAGATACGCAGTATTTT | CASSIVGRGTDTQYF | TRBD1 | TRBV19 | - | 15 | TRBJ2-3
TGTGCCAGCAGTTTATTAGCCCAGTACTTC | CASSLLAQYF | - | TRBV27 | - | 10 | TRBJ2-5
TGTGCCAGCAGCCTCCGGACAGCCACAGATACGCAGTATTTT | CASSLRTATDTQYF | - | TRBV7-2 | - | 14 | TRBJ2-3
TGTGCCAGCAGTGACACAGGGGGGGACACTGAAGCTTTCTTT | CASSDTGGDTEAFF | TRBD1 | TRBV6-1 | - | 14 | TRBJ1-1
TGTGCCACCAGCAGGAACCGCAGGGAGGAGGAAAAACTGTTTTTT | CATSRNRREEEKLFF | - | TRBV15 | few | 15 | TRBJ1-4
TGTGCCATCAGTGAGACGACAGGGTTTTCGAACACCGGGGAGCTGTTTTTT | CAISETTGFSNTGELFF | TRBD1 | TRBV10-3 | once | 17 | TRBJ2-2
TGCGCCAGCAGCTTTTCGACAGGGGACACTGAAGCTTTCTTT | CASSFSTGDTEAFF | TRBD1 | TRBV5-1 | - | 14 | TRBJ1-1
TGTGCCAGCAGCCTTCCTAGAGGGAGGAACACTGAAGCTTTCTTT | CASSLPRGRNTEAFF | - | TRBV9 | once | 15 | TRBJ1-1
TGTGCCAGCTCTTATAATTCGGACTTACCGAACACTGAAGCTTTCTTT | CASSYNSDLPNTEAFF | - | TRBV18 | - | 16 | TRBJ1-1